The 3 T cell receptor beta chains below all came from one sample that was sequenced in a study of T-cell reconstitution after alpha-beta-depleted transplantation in children. During its preparation, the TCRbeta library received unique molecular identifiers. MiXCR, run by TCRdb on the PCR reads, gives a single entry per CDR3 protein. The table has some 830,000 distinct CDR3 sequences, about 15% seen once. The source material was PBMCs, mostly from graft donor cells, sampled 360 days after TCRalphabeta/CD19-depleted stem cell transplant. The source of these receptors is a male patient younger than 18 who had a stem cell transplant for acute lymphoblastic leukemia, so the T cells may come from the graft donor.

This clonotype has only a few counts. One end of the junction varies from germline; a read error may be responsible. This chain joins TRBV11-1 and TRBJ2-1; 7 nucleotides match TRBD2. CDR1 and CDR2 from the germline V gene are SGHAT and FQDESV (reference sequence). CDR3 size: 15 residues. The CDR3 coding sequence is TGTGCCAGCAGCATAGCGGGCCGCCCGTACAATGAGCAGTTCTTC. Protein product: CASSIAGRPYNEQFF.

The rearrangement uses TRBV7-6 and TRBJ2-7, with 10 bases fitting TRBD2. The CDR3 is 12 residues long. The V gene end was trimmed by 10 bases and the J gene end by 2 bases; junction bases not matched to a gene: 2. Germline-derived CDR1 and CDR2 are SGHVS and FNYEAQ. The CDR3 DNA reads TGTGCCAACACTAGCGGGGCCTACGAGCAGTACTTC. Its protein is CANTSGAYEQYF.

There are a few counts of this clonotype. The chain carries TRBV10-2 and TRBJ2-1; the match to TRBD1 covers 10 bases. V dropped 6 bases and J dropped 8; count of bases not matched to a gene: 10. CDR3 length equals 15 residues. Germline loops: CDR1 WSHSY, CDR2 SAAADI. CDR3 loop: CASRSRTGGRDEQFF. The CDR3 DNA sequence: TGCGCCAGCAGAAGTCGGACAGGGGGTAGGGATGAGCAGTTCTTC.